One T cell receptor (beta chain) is described in this entry. Its antigen is as yet unknown. TRB rearrangements were amplified by touch-down multiplex PCR with mixed TRB-A/B primers. TCRdb derives one entry per CDR3 protein from the multiplex PCR reads, leaving out DNA. The specimen's table records 2,500 to 3,500 distinct CDR3 sequences. TRB amplification used 200 to 250 ng of peripheral blood genomic DNA. Germline V gene data show CDR1 as PRHDT and CDR2 as FYEKMQ (reference sequence). The CDR3 totals 16 residues. These data are taken from a study of T cell clusters in autoimmune cytopenias. The wider study: Per sample, median TRB depth was 51,575 reads, yielding a median roughly 2,000 distinct clonotypes. Study results and limitations: Exclusive TRB clusters were about 2.8-fold more numerous in healthy donors than in active autoimmune hepatitis. TRB repertoire shifts in secondary cytopenia and chronic lymphocytic leukemia mostly reflected lymphoma, not autoimmunity. Primary autoimmune cytopenia patients appeared to lack physiological T cell clusters present in healthy donors.

The chain is built from TRBV13 and TRBJ2-3; the D call from TCRdb, TRBD2, cannot be confirmed without DNA. The sample consisted of peripheral blood. The receptor was derived from a human donor with an autoimmune cytopenia or autoimmune hepatitis (not recorded which). The CDR3 sequence is CASSPLGGGLPDTQYF.